These 5 T cell receptor beta chains came from one sample sequenced in a study of T cells in tuberculosis. Stated time point: new active TB diagnosis, blood taken before or within 7 days of starting treatment. Profiled with immunoSEQ multiplex PCR; TCRdb holds only in-frame clones, not every one. Of about 49,000 clones detected, nearly 95% appear once; the ten largest clones hold under 1.5%. This specimen was PBMCs, taken at tuberculosis diagnosis. These TCRs come from an adult with tuberculosis.

This rearrangement joins TRBV28 to TRBJ2-1, with D uncertain. CDR3 size: 12 residues. Trimming took 3 bases from V and 9 from J, leaving 9 bases between them. Germline CDR1 and CDR2: MDHEN and SYDVKM. The CDR3 nucleotides are TGTGCCAGCAGTTTTCCGAAGAGTGAGCAGTTCTTC. Translated, it gives CASSFPKSEQFF.

The chain recombines TRBV27 with TRBJ2-6; 8 bases are shared with TRBD2. The CDR3 loop spans 21 amino acids. J was trimmed by 1 base and V by 3 bases; bases with no gene match: 17. The germline gives CDR1 MNHEY, CDR2 SMNVEV (reference sequence). The CDR3 DNA follows: TGTGCCAGCAGTTTTTTTGGACTAGCATCCCAGGCATCATCTGGGGCCAACGTCCTGACTTTC. As protein: CASSFFGLASQASSGANVLTF.

The CDR3 here is CASIPSGRGAEQYF. The CDR3 bases are TGTGCCAGCATTCCGAGCGGGAGAGGGGCCGAGCAGTACTTC. The rearrangement uses TRBV28 and TRBJ2-7, with 8 bases fitting TRBD2. V trimming: 7 bases; J trimming: 6 bases; junction bases outside the gene matches: 11. The germline CDR1 and CDR2 sequences are MDHEN and SYDVKM. The CDR3 is 14 residues long. Variable domain in full (rest from reference TRBV28 and TRBJ2-7): DVKVTQSSRYLVKRTGEKVFLECVQDMDHENMFWYRQDPGLGLRLIYFSYDVKMKEKGDIPEGYSVSREKKERFSLILESASTNQTSMYLCASIPSGRGAEQYFGPGTRLTVT.

The chain has TRBV7-2 and TRBJ2-2; D may be TRBD2 (7 bases). This CDR3 contains 16 residues. Looked up from germline, CDR1 is SGHTA and CDR2 is FQGNSA. The V end was cut by 8 bases, the J end by 6 bases, with 22 bases between. CDR3 nucleotides: TGTGCCAGCTCCACTATTGGGGGGGCAGGTGCCGGGGAGCTGTTTTTT. Translated, it gives CASSTIGGAGAGELFF.

The rearrangement uses TRBV15 and TRBJ2-3, with 12 bases lining up with TRBD2. CDR3 length: 16 amino acids. The trim removed 5 bases at V and 2 bases at J, leaving 5 bases unmatched. From germline, CDR1 is LNHNV and CDR2 YYDKDF (reference sequence). The CDR3 DNA reads as TGTGCCACCAGCTCTCGGACTAGCGGGGCCACAGATACGCAGTATTTT. Protein product: CATSSRTSGATDTQYF. The whole variable domain, remainder taken from reference TRBV15 and TRBJ2-3, is DAMVIQNPRYQVTQFGKPVTLSCSQTLNHNVMYWYQQKSSQAPKLLFHYYDKDFNNEADTPDNFQSRRPNTSFCFLDIRSPGLGDTAMYLCATSSRTSGATDTQYFGPGTRLTVL.